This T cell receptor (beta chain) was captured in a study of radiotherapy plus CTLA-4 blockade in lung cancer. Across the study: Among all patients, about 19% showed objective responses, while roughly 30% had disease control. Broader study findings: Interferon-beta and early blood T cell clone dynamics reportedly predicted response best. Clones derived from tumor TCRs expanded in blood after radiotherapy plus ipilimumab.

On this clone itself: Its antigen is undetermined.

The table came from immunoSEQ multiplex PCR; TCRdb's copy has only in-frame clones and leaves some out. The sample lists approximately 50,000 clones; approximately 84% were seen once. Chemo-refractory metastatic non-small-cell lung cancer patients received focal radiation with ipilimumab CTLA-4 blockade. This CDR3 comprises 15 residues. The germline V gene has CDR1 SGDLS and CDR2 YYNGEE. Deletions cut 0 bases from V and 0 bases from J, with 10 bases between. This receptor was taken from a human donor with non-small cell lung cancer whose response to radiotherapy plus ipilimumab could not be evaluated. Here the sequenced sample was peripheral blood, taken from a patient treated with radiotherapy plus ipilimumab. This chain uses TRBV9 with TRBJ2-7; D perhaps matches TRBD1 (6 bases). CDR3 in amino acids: CASSVGQGPSYEQYF. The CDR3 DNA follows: TGTGCCAGCAGCGTAGGGCAGGGGCCCTCCTACGAGCAGTACTTC.